This T cell receptor beta chain was retrieved from a study of T-cell memory formation after mild COVID-19 (dated by TCRdb to 2020 to 2022). Some background on the complete study: Most TCR sequence clusters were specific to one of the two donors. In a couple of donors, T-cell clones that expanded and contracted after mild COVID-19 were tracked by sequencing TCRalpha and TCRbeta repertoires over time. Two young, previously healthy adult volunteers, one female and one male, were included in the cohort. Results the study describes overall, beyond this receptor: From day 15 to 85, contracting clones showed balanced CD4/CD8 phenotypes, whereas a second wave of clones that expanded from day 15 to 37 leaned towards CD4+. SARS-CoV-2 specificity of the second-wave clones peaking on day 37 was not confirmed. The study included only a couple of mild cases, and larger cohorts that include severe cases with pre-infection samples were judged to be necessary. Contracting CD4+ clones turned up mainly in the CM and EM memory subsets, whereas EMRA was where CD8+ clones were enriched. The detection of some responding clones in pre-infection memory suggests that pre-existing cross-reactive memory T cells joined the SARS-CoV-2 response.

Including cysteine and phenylalanine, the CDR3 has 14 amino acids. The DNA shown is the 42-base CDR3, in frame from base 1. Between the V and J ends, shortened by 4 bases and 2 bases respectively, the junction contains 12 bases. Sequences GTSNPN (CDR1) and SVGIG (CDR2) are obtained from the germline V gene (reference sequence). PBMCs were isolated by Ficoll-Paque density gradient centrifugation. This clonotype was detected only a few times. Its antigen remains undetermined. Per-base quality was not reported, and no clone a single base away is much larger than it. TCRdb names Illumina NovaSeq 6000 as the instrument used. TCRalpha and TCRbeta cDNA libraries were built by 5'RACE with constant-segment primers, adding sample barcodes and unique molecular identifiers. Trizol reagent was used to extract RNA from every sample. Libraries were amplified in two PCR steps, with a second sample barcode and Illumina TruSeq adapters added in the second step. Sequencing of libraries was performed on an Illumina NovaSeq with 2 x 150 bp paired-end reads. As for how the authors treated the data: Reads were demultiplexed and collapsed into UMI-guided consensus sequences with migec v1.2.7. Using mixcr v2.1.11, UMI consensuses were aligned to TRA and TRB V and J templates and then assembled into clonotypes. Expanded or contracted clonotypes were those called significant by both edgeR and NoisET, with noise models trained on biological replicates. edgeR calls used a false discovery rate-adjusted p below 0.01 and a log2 fold-change threshold of 1. As an exploratory analysis of dynamics, PCA with hierarchical clustering was applied to max-normalized trajectories of the 1000 most abundant clonotypes. Each responding clone was given a CD4 or CD8 phenotype based on the CD4+ and CD8+ repertoires, which had been sequenced separately. Starting from the raw public reads, TCRdb applied fastp trimming at Q25, assembled clones with MiXCR and retained in-frame beta chains. Every entry covers one CDR3 protein and lists the most common genes and DNA from its rows. The V and J calls here are based on TCRdb, not the publication. Here the sample has under 600,000 distinct CDR3 sequences; about 20% occur a single time. The leading ten clones occupy 7% to 9% of the sample.

The origin of this receptor is an adult woman who had mild COVID-19 (a few samples of this study predate the infection). The sample titles of this study are shuffled in the database, so cell type and time point are left out; the donor was told from shared clones. The chain is assembled from TRBV30 and TRBJ1-5; TRBD1 could be the D gene, as 5 bases match. Material: PBMCs or a T cell subset sorted from them (not recorded which). CDR3 loop: CAWTYQGGNQPQHF. The nucleotide sequence is given as TGTGCCTGGACCTACCAGGGAGGCAATCAGCCCCAGCATTTT.